This T cell receptor beta chain was sequenced during a study of response to subunit inactivated influenza vaccine. General study points: Only a handful of new T cells, the authors suggested, are recruited with each seasonal influenza vaccination.

TCRdb fed the RT-PCR reads into MiXCR, producing one record per CDR3 protein. In the table there are roughly 780,000 distinct CDR3 sequences, approximately 18% of which are singletons. Worth noting for this clonotype: The target antigen is unknown.

V shed 4 bases and J 5 bases; nucleotides not matched to a gene: 7. CDR1 and CDR2 (germline): DFQATT, SNEGSKA (reference sequence). The length of the CDR3 is 14 residues. The sequencing used PBMCs from blood, collected 5 to 6 days after vaccination. The sequence derives from a man aged 50-59 years who received an inactivated influenza vaccine. The J gene is TRBJ2-5, the V gene TRBV20-1; 10 bases are shared with TRBD2. The CDR3 DNA is TGCAGTGCTATGTGGAGGACTAGCGGTGAGACCCAGTACTTC. This translates into CSAMWRTSGETQYF.